The entry that follows covers one TCR beta chain sequence. What it binds is unknown. This CDR3 has 15 amino acids. Germline CDR1 SQVTM, CDR2 ANQGSEA. Losses at the gene ends were 6 bases for V and 3 bases for J; bases not matched to a gene: 9. This sample was taken from a study of blood T cells in healthy people across ages. Study outcomes and limitations: Higher diversity, along with more naive CD4+ cells, distinguished long-lived donors from aged donors.

Sample-barcoded 5' priming and a J-beta primer mix drove a second PCR of roughly 6 to 12 cycles. TCRdb ran MiXCR on the 5' RACE reads and lists one entry per CDR3 protein. The table lists fewer than 2,000,000 distinct CDR3 sequences, 30% to 40% of them singletons. Sequenced input: blood. The J gene is TRBJ2-3, the V gene TRBV29-1; 10 nucleotides align to TRBD2. The TCR comes from a human donor in good health. CDR3 protein: CSVALAGVSTDTQYF. The CDR3 DNA reads TGCAGCGTAGCGCTAGCGGGGGTTAGTACAGATACGCAGTATTTT.